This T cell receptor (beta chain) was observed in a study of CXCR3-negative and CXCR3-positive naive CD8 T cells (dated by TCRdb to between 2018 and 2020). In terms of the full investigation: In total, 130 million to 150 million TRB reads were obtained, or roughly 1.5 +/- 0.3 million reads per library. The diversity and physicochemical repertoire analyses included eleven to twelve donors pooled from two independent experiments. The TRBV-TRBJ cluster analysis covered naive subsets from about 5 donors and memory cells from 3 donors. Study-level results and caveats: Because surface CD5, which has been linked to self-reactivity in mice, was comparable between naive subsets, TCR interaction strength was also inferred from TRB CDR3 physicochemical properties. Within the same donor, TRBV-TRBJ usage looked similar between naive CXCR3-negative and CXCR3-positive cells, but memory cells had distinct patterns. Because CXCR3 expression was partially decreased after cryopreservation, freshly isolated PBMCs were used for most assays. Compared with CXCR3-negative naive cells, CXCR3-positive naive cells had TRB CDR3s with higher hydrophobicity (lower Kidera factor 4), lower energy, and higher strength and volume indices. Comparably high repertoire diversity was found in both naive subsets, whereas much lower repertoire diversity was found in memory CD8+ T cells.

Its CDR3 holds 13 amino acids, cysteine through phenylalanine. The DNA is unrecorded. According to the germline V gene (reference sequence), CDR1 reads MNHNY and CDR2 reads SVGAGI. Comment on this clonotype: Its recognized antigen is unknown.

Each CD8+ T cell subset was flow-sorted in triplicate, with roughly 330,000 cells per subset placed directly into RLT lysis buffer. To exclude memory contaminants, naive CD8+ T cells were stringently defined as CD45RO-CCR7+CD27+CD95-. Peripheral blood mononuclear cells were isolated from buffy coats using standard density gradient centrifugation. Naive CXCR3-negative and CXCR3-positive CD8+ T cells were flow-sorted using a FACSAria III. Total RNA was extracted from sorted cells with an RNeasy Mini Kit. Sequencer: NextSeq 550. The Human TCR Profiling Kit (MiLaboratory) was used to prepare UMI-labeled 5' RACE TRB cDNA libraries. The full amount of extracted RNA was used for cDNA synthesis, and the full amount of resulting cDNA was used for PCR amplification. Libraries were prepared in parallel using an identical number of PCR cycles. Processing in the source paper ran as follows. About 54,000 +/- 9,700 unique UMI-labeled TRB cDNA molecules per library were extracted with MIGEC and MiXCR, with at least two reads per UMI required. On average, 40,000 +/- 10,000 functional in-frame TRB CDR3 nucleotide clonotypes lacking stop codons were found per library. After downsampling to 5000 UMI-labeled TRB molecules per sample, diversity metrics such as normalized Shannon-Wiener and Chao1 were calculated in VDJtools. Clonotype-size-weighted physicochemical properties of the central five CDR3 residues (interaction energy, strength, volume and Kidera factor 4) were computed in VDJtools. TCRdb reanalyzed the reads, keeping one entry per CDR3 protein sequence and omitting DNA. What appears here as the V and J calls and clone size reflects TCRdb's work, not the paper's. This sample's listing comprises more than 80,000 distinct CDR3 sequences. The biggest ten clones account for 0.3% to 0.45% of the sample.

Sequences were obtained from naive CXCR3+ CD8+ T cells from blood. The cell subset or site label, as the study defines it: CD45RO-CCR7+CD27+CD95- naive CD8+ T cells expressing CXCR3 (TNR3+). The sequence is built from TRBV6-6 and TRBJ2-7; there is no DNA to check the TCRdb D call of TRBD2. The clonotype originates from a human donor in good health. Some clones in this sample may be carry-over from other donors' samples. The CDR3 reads CASSRADSYEQYF.